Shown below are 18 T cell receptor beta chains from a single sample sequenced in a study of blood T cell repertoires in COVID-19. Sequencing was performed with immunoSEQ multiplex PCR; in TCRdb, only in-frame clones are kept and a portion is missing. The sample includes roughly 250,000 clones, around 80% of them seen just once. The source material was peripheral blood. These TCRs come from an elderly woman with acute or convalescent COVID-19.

The CDR3, as DNA: TGTGCCTGGAGTGGCGGGGTGAACACCGGGGAGCTGTTTTTT. It specifies CAWSGGVNTGELFF. V gene TRBV30 combines with J gene TRBJ2-2, with D possibly being TRBD2 (6 bases). Germline V gene lookup returns CDR1 GTSNPN and CDR2 SVGIG (reference sequence). V lost 1 base to trimming and J lost 1 base, with 7 bases between them. The CDR3 runs 14 residues.

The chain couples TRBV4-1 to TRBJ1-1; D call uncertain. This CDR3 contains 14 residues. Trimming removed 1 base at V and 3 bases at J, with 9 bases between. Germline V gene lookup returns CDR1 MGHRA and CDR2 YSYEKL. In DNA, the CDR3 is TGCGCCAGCAGCCAAGGGGAGGGTTACACTGAAGCTTTCTTT. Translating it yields CASSQGEGYTEAFF.

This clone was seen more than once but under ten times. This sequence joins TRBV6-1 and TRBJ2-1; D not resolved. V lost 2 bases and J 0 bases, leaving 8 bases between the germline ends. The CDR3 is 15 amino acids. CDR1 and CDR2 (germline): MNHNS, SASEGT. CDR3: CASSERQDSYNEQFF. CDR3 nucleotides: TGTGCCAGCAGTGAACGCCAGGACTCCTACAATGAGCAGTTCTTC.

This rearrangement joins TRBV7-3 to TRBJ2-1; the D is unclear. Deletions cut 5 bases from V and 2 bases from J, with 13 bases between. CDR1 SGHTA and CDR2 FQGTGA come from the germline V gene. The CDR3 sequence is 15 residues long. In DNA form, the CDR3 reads TGTGCCAGCAGCCCCACTCACCAACCCTACAATGAGCAGTTCTTC. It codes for CASSPTHQPYNEQFF.

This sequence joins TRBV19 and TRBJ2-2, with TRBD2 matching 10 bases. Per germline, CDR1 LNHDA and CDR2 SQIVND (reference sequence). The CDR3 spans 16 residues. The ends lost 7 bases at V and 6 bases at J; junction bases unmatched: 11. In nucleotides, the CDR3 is TGTGCCAGTATCTCCCGGGGGCTAGCGGGGGCCGGGGAGCTGTTTTTT. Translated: CASISRGLAGAGELFF.

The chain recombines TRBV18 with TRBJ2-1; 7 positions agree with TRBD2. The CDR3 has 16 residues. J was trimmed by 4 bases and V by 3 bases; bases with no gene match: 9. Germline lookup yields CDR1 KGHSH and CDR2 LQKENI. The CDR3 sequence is CASSPFLRGSYNEQFF. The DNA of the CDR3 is TGTGCCAGCTCACCGTTCCTGCGGGGGAGTTACAATGAGCAGTTCTTC.

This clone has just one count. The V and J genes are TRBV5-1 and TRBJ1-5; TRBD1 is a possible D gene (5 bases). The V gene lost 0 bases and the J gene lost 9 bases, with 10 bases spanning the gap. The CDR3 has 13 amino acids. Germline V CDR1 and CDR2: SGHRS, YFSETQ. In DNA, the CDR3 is TGCGCCAGCAGCTTGGCAGGGTTCGGGCCCCAGCATTTT. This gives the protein CASSLAGFGPQHF.

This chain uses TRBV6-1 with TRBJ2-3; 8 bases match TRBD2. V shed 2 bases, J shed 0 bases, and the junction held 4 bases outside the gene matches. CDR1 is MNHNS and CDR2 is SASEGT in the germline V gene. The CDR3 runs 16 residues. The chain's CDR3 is CASSELLAASTDTQYF. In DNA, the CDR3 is TGTGCCAGCAGTGAATTACTAGCGGCTAGCACAGATACGCAGTATTTT.

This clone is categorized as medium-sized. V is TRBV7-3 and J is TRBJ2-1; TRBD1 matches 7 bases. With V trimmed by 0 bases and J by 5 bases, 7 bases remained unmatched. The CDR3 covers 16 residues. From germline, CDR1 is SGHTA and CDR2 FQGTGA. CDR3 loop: CASSLTVRGTNNEQFF. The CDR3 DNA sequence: TGTGCCAGCAGCTTAACGGTCAGGGGGACGAACAATGAGCAGTTCTTC.

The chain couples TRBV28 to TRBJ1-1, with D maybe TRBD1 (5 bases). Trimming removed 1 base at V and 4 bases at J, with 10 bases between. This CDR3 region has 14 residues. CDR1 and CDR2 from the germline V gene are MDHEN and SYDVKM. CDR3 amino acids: CASSLFGGVTEAFF. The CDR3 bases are TGTGCCAGCAGTTTATTTGGGGGGGTCACTGAAGCTTTCTTT.

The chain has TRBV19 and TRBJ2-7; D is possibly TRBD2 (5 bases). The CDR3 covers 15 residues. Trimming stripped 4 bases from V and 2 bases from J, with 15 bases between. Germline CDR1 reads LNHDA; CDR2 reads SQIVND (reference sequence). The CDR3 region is CASSNPNGGPYEQYF. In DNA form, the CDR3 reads TGTGCCAGTAGTAACCCGAATGGAGGACCCTACGAGCAGTACTTC.

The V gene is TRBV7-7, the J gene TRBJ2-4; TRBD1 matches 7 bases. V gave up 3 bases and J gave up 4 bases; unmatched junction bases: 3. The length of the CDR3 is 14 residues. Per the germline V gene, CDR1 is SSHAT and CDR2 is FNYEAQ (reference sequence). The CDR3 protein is CASSFEGAKNIQYF. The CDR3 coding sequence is TGTGCCAGCAGCTTCGAGGGGGCGAAAAACATTCAGTACTTC.

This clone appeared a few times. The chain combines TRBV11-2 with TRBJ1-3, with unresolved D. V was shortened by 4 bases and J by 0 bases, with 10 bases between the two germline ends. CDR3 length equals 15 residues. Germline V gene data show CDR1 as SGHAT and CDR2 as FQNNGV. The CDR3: CASSSTGNSGNTIYF. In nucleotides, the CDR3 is TGTGCCAGCAGCTCAACCGGGAACTCTGGAAACACCATATATTTT.

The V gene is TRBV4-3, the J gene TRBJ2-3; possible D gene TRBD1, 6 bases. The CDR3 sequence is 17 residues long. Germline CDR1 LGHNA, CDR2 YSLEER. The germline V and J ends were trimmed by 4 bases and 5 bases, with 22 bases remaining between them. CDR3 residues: CASSLRWGQSGGDTQYF. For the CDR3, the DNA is TGCGCCAGCAGCCTAAGATGGGGACAATCGGGCGGAGATACGCAGTATTTT.

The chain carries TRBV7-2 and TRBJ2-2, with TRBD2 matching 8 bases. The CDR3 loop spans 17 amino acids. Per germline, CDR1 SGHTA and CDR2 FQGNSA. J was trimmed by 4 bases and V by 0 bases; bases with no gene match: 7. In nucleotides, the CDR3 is TGTGCCAGCAGCTTAGCACGGGTAGCGGGGCCCACCGGGGAGCTGTTTTTT. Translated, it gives CASSLARVAGPTGELFF.

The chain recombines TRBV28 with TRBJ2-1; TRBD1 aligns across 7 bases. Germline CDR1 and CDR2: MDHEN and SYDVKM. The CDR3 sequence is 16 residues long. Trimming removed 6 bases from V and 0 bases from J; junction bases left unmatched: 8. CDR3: CASRRQGLSSYNEQFF. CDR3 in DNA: TGTGCCAGCAGGCGACAGGGCCTAAGCTCCTACAATGAGCAGTTCTTC.

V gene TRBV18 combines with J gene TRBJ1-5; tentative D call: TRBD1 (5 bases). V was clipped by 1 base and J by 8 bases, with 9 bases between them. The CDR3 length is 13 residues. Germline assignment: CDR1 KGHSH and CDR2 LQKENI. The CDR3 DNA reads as TGTGCCAGCTCACCACAGGGGTTAGAGCCCCAGCATTTT. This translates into CASSPQGLEPQHF.

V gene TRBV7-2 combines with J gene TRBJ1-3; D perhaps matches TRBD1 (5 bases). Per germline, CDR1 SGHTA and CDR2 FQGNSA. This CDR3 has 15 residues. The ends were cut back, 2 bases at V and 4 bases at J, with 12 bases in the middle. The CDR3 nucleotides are TGTGCCAGCAGCTTAATGGGGGGAGGAGGAAACACCATATATTTT. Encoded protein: CASSLMGGGGNTIYF.